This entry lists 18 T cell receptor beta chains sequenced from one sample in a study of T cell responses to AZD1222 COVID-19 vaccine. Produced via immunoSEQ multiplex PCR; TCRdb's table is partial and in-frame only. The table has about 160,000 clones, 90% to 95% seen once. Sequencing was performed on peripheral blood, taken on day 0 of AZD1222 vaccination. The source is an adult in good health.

CDR3 residues: CASSPSGVGDTEAFF. Written as DNA, the CDR3 is TGTGCCAGCAGCCCATCGGGGGTAGGGGACACTGAAGCTTTCTTT. The J gene is TRBJ1-1, the V gene TRBV6-5; D may be TRBD1 (5 bases). Trimming pared 6 bases from V and 3 bases from J, leaving 17 bases between. The germline gives CDR1 MNHEY, CDR2 SVGAGI. The CDR3 extends over 15 amino acids.

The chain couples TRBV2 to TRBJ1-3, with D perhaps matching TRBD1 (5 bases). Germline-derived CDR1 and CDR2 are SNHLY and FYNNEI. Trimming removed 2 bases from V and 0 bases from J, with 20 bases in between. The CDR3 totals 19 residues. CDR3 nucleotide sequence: TGTGCCAGCAGTGAACTTTTTGGGGGAGAAGGCGTCTCTGGAAACACCATATATTTT. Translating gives CASSELFGGEGVSGNTIYF.

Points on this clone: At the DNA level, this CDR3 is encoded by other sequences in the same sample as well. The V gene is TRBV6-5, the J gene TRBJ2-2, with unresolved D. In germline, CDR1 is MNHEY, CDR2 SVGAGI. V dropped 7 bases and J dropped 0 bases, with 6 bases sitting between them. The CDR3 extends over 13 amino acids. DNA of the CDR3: TGTGCCAGCACCCAAGCGAACACCGGGGAGCTGTTTTTT. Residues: CASTQANTGELFF.

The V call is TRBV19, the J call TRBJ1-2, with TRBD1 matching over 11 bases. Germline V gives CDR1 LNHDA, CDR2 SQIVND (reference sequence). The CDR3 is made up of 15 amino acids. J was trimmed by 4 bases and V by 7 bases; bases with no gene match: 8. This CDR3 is CASTGQGAGLYGYTF. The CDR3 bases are TGTGCCAGTACCGGACAGGGGGCCGGCCTCTATGGCTACACCTTC.

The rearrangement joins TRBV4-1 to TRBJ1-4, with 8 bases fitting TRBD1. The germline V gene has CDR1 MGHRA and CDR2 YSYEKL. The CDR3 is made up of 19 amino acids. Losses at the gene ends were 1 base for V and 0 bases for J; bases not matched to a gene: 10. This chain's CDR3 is CASSQGVQGAGATNEKLFF. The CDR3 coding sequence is TGCGCCAGCAGCCAAGGCGTGCAGGGGGCTGGGGCAACTAATGAAAAACTGTTTTTT.

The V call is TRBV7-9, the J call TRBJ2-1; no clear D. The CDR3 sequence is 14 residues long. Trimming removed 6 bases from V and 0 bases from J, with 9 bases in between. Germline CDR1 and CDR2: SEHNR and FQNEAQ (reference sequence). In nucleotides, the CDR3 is TGTGCCAGCAGGGGCCAAAGCTCCTACAATGAGCAGTTCTTC. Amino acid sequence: CASRGQSSYNEQFF.

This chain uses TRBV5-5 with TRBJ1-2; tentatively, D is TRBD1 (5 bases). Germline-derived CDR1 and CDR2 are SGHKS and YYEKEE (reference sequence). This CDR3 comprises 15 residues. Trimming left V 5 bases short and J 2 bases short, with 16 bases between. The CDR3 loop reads CASSLAGTGNYGYTF. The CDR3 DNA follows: TGTGCCAGCAGTCTGGCGGGGACCGGGAACTATGGCTACACCTTC.

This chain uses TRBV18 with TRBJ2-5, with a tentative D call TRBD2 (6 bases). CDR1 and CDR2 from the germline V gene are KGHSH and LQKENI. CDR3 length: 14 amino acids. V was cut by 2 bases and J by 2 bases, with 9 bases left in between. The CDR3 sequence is CASSPGGSQETQYF. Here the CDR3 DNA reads TGTGCCAGCTCACCAGGGGGGAGTCAAGAGACCCAGTACTTC. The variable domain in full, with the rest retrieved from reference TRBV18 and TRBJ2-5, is NAGVMQNPRHLVRRRGQEARLRCSPMKGHSHVYWYRQLPEEGLKFMVYLQKENIIDESGMPKERFSAEFPKEGPSILRIQQVVRGDSAAYFCASSPGGSQETQYFGPGTRLLVL.

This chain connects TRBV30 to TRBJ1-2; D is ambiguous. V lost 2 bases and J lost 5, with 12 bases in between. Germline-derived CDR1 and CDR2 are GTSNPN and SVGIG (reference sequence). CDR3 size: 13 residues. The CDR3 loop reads CAWSIRSGYGYTF. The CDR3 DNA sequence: TGTGCCTGGAGTATCAGGAGTGGGTATGGCTACACCTTC.

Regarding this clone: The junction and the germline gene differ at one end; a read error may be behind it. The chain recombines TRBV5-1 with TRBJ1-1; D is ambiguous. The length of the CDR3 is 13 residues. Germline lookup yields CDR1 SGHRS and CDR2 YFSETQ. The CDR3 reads CASSLGSNAEAFF. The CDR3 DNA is TGCGCCAGCAGCTTGGGGTCGAACGCTGAAGCTTTCTTT. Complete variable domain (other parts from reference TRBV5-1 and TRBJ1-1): KAGVTQTPRYLIKTRGQQVTLSCSPISGHRSVSWYQQTPGQGLQFLFEYFSETQRNKGNFPGRFSGRQFSNSRSEMNVSTLELGDSALYLCASSLGSNAEAFFGQGTRLTVV.

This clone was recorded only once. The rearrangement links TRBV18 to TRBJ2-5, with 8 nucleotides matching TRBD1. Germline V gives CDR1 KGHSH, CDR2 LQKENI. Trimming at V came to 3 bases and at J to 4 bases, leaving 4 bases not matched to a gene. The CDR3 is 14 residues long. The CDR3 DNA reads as TGTGCCAGCTCACCTCGGACAGGGCTAGAGACCCAGTACTTC. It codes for CASSPRTGLETQYF.

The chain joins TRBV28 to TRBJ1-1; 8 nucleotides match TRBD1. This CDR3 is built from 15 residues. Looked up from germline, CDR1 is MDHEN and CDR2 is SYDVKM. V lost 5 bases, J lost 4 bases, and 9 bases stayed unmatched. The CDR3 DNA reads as TGTGCCAGCAGTAAAAGGACAGGGCGAGGCACTGAAGCTTTCTTT. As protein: CASSKRTGRGTEAFF.

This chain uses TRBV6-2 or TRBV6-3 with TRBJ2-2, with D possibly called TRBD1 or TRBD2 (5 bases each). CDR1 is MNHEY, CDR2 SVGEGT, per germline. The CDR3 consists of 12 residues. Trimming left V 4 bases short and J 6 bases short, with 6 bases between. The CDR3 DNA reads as TGTGCCAGCAGTTTGGGGGCCGGGGAGCTGTTTTTT. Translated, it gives CASSLGAGELFF.

The CDR3 nucleotides read TGTGCCTGGATTGCGGGCCCCTCTGGGGCCAACGTCCTGACTTTC. Residues: CAWIAGPSGANVLTF. The rearrangement joins TRBV30 to TRBJ2-6; tentatively, D is TRBD2 (5 bases). Trimming took 4 bases from V and 0 from J, leaving 10 bases between them. This CDR3 contains 15 residues. CDR1 GTSNPN and CDR2 SVGIG come from the germline V gene (reference sequence). Looking up the rest from reference TRBV30 and TRBJ2-6 gives the full variable domain: SQTIHQWPATLVQPVGSPLSLECTVEGTSNPNLYWYRQAAGRGLQLLFYSVGIGQISSEVPQNLSASRPQDRQFILSSKKLLLSDSGFYLCAWIAGPSGANVLTFGAGSRLTVL.

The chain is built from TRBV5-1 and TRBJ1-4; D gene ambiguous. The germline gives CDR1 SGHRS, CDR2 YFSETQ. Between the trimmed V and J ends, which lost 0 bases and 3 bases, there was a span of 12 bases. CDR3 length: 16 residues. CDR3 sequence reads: CASSLVGPGANEKLFF. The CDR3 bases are TGCGCCAGCAGCTTGGTAGGGCCTGGAGCTAATGAAAAACTGTTTTTT.

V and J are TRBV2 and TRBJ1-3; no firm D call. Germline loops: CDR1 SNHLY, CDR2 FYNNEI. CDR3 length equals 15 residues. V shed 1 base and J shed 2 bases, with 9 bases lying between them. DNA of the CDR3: TGTGCCAGCAGTGAAGGACGTGGTCCTGGAAACACCATATATTTT. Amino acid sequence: CASSEGRGPGNTIYF.

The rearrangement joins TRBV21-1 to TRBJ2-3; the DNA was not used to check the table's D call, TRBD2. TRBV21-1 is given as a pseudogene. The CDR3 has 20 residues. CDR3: CASSKDRGSRGGKGTDTQYF. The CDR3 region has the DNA TGTGCCAGCAGCAAAGACAGAGGGTCACGGGGGGGGAAGGGCACAGATACGCAGTATTTT.

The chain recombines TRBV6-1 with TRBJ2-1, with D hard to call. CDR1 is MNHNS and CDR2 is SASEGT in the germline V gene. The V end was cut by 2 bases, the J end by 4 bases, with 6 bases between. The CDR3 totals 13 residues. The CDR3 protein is CASSEQDYNEQFF. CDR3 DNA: TGTGCCAGCAGTGAACAGGATTACAATGAGCAGTTCTTC.